Presented here are 16 T cell receptor beta chains from one specimen sequenced in a study of blood T cell repertoires in COVID-19. TCRdb's copy holds only in-frame clones and misses some; the assay was immunoSEQ multiplex PCR. The top ten clones hold approximately 4.8% of a sample with around 200,000 clones, approximately 86% of them seen once. The sequenced sample was PBMCs or T cells enriched from blood (not recorded which). These receptors originate from a woman aged 25 to 39 who had been exposed to COVID-19.

This clone was seen only once. The chain couples TRBV3-1 (or the pseudogene TRBV3-2) to TRBJ1-6; 9 nucleotides match TRBD1. CDR1 LGHDT and CDR2 YNNKEL come from the germline V gene (reference sequence). The CDR3 spans 20 residues. The V gene end was trimmed by 0 bases and the J gene end by 0 bases; junction bases not matched to a gene: 9. The CDR3 nucleotides are TGTGCCAGCAGCCAAGAACCGGGACAGGGAATTAGCTCCTATAATTCACCCCTCCACTTT. Its translation is CASSQEPGQGISSYNSPLHF.

The chain employs TRBV18 and TRBJ1-2; 8 bases map to TRBD1. The CDR3 is made up of 14 amino acids. With V trimmed by 3 bases and J by 6 bases, 6 bases remained unmatched. Germline CDR1 reads KGHSH; CDR2 reads LQKENI. CDR3 amino acids: CASSPPTGVHGYTF. The CDR3 nucleotides read TGTGCCAGCTCACCTCCGACAGGGGTCCATGGCTACACCTTC. The full variable domain, rest sourced from reference TRBV18 and TRBJ1-2, is NAGVMQNPRHLVRRRGQEARLRCSPMKGHSHVYWYRQLPEEGLKFMVYLQKENIIDESGMPKERFSAEFPKEGPSILRIQQVVRGDSAAYFCASSPPTGVHGYTFGSGTRLTVV.

J is TRBJ1-5 and V is TRBV30, with 8 bases identical to TRBD1. Per germline, CDR1 GTSNPN and CDR2 SVGIG (reference sequence). The CDR3 runs 14 residues. After removal of 3 bases from V and 6 bases from J, the junction contained 7 bases not matched to a gene. The CDR3 DNA reads TGTGCCTGGAGCTATACAGGGGGGAGTCAGCCCCAGCATTTT. Translated: CAWSYTGGSQPQHF.

The V and J genes are TRBV29-1 and TRBJ1-1; perhaps TRBD1 as D (6 bases). This CDR3 comprises 11 residues. V was pared by 5 bases and J by 4 bases, with 8 bases between. CDR1 is SQVTM, CDR2 ANQGSEA, per germline. CDR3 sequence (DNA): TGCAGCGTTACAGGGCCCACTGAAGCTTTCTTT. As protein: CSVTGPTEAFF. The whole variable domain, filled in from reference TRBV29-1 and TRBJ1-1, reads SAVISQKPSRDICQRGTSLTIQCQVDSQVTMMFWYRQQPGQSLTLIATANQGSEATYESGFVIDKFPISRPNLTFSTLTVSNMSPEDSSIYLCSVTGPTEAFFGQGTRLTVV.

This sequence joins TRBV3-1 (or the pseudogene TRBV3-2) and TRBJ1-2, with D perhaps matching TRBD1 (5 bases). The V and J ends lost 1 base and 5 bases respectively, with 17 bases between them. The CDR3 runs to 16 residues. CDR1 is LGHDT and CDR2 is YNNKEL in the germline V gene (reference sequence). The DNA of the CDR3 is TGTGCCAGCAGCCAAGCCGCTGTACAGGCCTATTATGGCTACACCTTC. This gives the protein CASSQAAVQAYYGYTF.

The chain employs TRBV18 and TRBJ1-1, with D tentatively TRBD1 (6 bases). The CDR3 has 14 residues. CDR1 is KGHSH, CDR2 LQKENI, per germline. V gave up 5 bases and J gave up 1 base, with 11 bases separating them. In DNA form, the CDR3 reads TGTGCCAGCTCATCAGGACAGCGGAACACTGAAGCTTTCTTT. Translated, it gives CASSSGQRNTEAFF.

This sequence joins TRBV19 and TRBJ2-7, with TRBD1 matching over 7 bases. The CDR3 is made up of 15 amino acids. V lost 4 bases to trimming and J lost 0 bases; unmatched junction nucleotides: 6. CDR1 is LNHDA and CDR2 is SQIVND in the germline V gene (reference sequence). The CDR3 DNA reads as TGTGCCAGTAGTAGAGGACAGGTCTCCTCCTACGAGCAGTACTTC. The encoded protein is CASSRGQVSSYEQYF.

The gene calls are TRBV5-1 and TRBJ2-1, with D perhaps matching TRBD1 (6 bases). Trimming removed 4 bases from V and 7 bases from J, with 27 bases in between. Germline V CDR1 and CDR2: SGHRS, YFSETQ. The CDR3 spans 18 residues. The CDR3 DNA is TGCGCCAGCAGCCTTCAGCCCCTACAGGGCACCAAGTTGAATGAGCAGTTCTTC. This codes for CASSLQPLQGTKLNEQFF.

The gene calls are TRBV19 and TRBJ1-4, with TRBD1 as a possible D gene (5 bases). CDR3 length equals 16 residues. CDR1 and CDR2 from the germline V gene are LNHDA and SQIVND (reference sequence). The ends were cut back, 5 bases at V and 0 bases at J, with 13 bases in the middle. In DNA form, the CDR3 reads TGTGCCAGTAGTTTTGGGGGAGGCACAACTAATGAAAAACTGTTTTTT. Its protein is CASSFGGGTTNEKLFF.

V and J are TRBV6-4 and TRBJ2-2, with D hard to call. The CDR3 has 13 residues. Germline loops: CDR1 MRHNA, CDR2 SNTAGT. V shed 7 bases and J shed 1 base, with 7 bases lying between them. The CDR3 spells CASIPLNTGELFF. CDR3 nucleotide sequence: TGTGCCAGCATCCCGTTGAACACCGGGGAGCTGTTTTTT.

The DNA of the CDR3 is TGTGCCAGCAGCGACCCGACAGGGGGCGCCGAAAACATTCAGTACTTC. Amino acid sequence: CASSDPTGGAENIQYF. The chain employs TRBV9 and TRBJ2-4, with 10 positions matching TRBD1. Germline V gene lookup returns CDR1 SGDLS and CDR2 YYNGEE. The CDR3 length is 16 residues. After removal of 3 bases from V and 5 bases from J, the junction contained 8 bases not matched to a gene.

The chain has TRBV7-2 and TRBJ2-3; D may be TRBD2 (6 bases). This CDR3 is 15 amino acids long. Germline V gives CDR1 SGHTA, CDR2 FQGNSA. Trimming took off 5 bases at V and 0 bases at J, with 12 bases between the two ends. The CDR3 here is CASSPRGKSTDTQYF. DNA for the CDR3: TGTGCCAGCAGCCCCCGGGGGAAGAGCACAGATACGCAGTATTTT.

The table lists this clone with a count of one. The genes are TRBV21-1 and TRBJ1-2; no DNA check was done on the table's D call, TRBD1. TRBV21-1 represents a pseudogene. CDR3 size: 23 residues. CDR3 sequence: CASIRADKMWSLGGDRVGYGYTF. The CDR3 coding sequence is TGTGCCAGCATCCGAGCAGACAAAATGTGGTCATTAGGGGGTGATCGGGTGGGCTATGGCTACACCTTC.

The chain recombines TRBV2 with TRBJ1-2, with D possibly being TRBD1 (6 bases). Germline V CDR1 and CDR2: SNHLY, FYNNEI. V was clipped by 0 bases and J by 4 bases, with 9 bases between them. This CDR3 is 14 amino acids long. The CDR3 nucleotides read TGTGCCAGCAGTGAAGCGCAGGGGACCTATGGCTACACCTTC. It is translated as CASSEAQGTYGYTF.

The chain couples TRBV27 to TRBJ2-7; the match to TRBD2 covers 13 bases. The CDR3 sequence is 15 residues long. The germline V gene has CDR1 MNHEY and CDR2 SMNVEV (reference sequence). The V segment lost 3 bases and the J segment 7 bases; nucleotides outside the gene matches: 6. CDR3 in DNA: TGTGCCAGCAGTTTCACTGGGACTAGCGGGGTGGAGCAGTACTTC. Its translation is CASSFTGTSGVEQYF.

V and J are TRBV27 and TRBJ2-5; D is perhaps TRBD1 (7 bases). The CDR3 covers 14 residues. Trimming shortened V by 8 bases and J by 1 base, and 14 bases separated the two germline ends. Germline lookup yields CDR1 MNHEY and CDR2 SMNVEV (reference sequence). Written as DNA, the CDR3 is TGTGCCAGCTCCCAGGGGGGTCTCCAAGAGACCCAGTACTTC. Its protein product is CASSQGGLQETQYF.